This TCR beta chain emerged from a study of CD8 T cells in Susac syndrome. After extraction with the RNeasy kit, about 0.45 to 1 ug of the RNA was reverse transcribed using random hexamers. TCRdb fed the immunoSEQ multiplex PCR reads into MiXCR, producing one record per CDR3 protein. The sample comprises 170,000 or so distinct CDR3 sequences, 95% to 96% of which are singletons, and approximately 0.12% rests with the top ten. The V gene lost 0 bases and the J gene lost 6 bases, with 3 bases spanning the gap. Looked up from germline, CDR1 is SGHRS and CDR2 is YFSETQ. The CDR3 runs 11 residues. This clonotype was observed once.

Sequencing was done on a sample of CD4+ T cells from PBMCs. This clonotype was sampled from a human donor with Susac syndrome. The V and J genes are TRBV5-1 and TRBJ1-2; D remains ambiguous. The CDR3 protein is CASSLGHGYTF. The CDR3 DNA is TGCGCCAGCAGCTTGGGACATGGCTACACCTTC.